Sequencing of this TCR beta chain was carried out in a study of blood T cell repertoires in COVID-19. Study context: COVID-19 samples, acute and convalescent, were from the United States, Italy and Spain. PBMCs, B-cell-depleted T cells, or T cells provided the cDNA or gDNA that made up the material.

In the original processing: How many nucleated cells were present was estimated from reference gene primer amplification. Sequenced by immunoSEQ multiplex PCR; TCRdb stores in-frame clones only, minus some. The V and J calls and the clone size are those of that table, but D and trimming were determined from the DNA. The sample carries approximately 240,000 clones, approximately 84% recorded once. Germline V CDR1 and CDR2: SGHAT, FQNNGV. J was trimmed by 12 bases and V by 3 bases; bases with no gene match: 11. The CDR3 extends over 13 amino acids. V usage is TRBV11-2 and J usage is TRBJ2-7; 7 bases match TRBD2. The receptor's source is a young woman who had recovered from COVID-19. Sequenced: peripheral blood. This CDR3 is CASSFRAAGVLYF. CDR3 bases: TGTGCCAGCAGCTTCCGGGCGGCGGGGGTGTTGTACTTC.